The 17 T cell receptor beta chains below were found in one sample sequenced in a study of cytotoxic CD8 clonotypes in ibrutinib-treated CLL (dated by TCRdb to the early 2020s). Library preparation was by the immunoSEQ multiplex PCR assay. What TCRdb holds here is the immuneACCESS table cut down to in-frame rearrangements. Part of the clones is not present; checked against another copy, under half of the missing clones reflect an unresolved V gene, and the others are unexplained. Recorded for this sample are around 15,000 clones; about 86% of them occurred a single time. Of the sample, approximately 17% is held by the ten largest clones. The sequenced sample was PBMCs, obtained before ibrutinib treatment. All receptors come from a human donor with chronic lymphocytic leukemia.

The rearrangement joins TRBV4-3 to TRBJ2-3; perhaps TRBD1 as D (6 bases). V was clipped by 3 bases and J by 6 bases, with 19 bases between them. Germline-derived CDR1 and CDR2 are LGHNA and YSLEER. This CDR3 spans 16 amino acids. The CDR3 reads CASSQEQGISGDTQYF. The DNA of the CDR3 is TGCGCCAGCAGCCAGGAACAGGGAATTAGTGGGGATACGCAGTATTTT.

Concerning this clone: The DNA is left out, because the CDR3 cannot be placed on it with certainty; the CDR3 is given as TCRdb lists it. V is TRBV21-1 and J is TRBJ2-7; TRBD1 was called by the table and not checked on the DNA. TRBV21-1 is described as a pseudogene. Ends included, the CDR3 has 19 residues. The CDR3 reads CASSNAGKWGQGTLREQYF.

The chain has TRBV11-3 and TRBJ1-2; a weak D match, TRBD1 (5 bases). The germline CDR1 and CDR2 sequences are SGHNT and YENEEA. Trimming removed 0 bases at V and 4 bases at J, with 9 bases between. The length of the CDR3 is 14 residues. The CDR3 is CASSLDAQGYGYTF. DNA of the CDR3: TGTGCCAGCAGCTTAGATGCCCAGGGCTATGGCTACACCTTC.

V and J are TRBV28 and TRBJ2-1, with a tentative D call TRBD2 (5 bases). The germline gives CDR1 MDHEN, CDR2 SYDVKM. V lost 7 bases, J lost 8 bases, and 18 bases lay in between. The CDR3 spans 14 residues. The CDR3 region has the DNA TGTGCCAGCAACTTGGCGGGCCGAGAGTATGAGCAGTTCTTC. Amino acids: CASNLAGREYEQFF.

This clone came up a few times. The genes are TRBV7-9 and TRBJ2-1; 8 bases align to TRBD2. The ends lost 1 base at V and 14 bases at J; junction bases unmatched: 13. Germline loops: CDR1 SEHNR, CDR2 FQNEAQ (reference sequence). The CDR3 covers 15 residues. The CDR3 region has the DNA TGTGCCAGCAGCTTAGAGTTTGTAGCGGGAATGAGCAAGTTCTTC. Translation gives CASSLEFVAGMSKFF.

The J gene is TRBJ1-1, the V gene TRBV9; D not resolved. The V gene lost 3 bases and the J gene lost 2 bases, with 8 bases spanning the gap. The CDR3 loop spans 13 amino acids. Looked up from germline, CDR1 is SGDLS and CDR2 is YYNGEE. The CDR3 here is CASSADPNTEAFF. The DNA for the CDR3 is TGTGCCAGCAGCGCCGACCCCAACACTGAAGCTTTCTTT.

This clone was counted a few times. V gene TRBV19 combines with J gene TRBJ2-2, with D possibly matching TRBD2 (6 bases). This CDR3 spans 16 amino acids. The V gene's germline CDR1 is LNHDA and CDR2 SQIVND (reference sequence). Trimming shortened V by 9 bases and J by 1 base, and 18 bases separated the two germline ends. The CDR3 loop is CASDGRTTRNTGELFF. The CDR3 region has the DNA TGTGCCAGCGACGGCAGGACTACTCGGAACACCGGGGAGCTGTTTTTT. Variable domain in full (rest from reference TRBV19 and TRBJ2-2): DGGITQSPKYLFRKEGQNVTLSCEQNLNHDAMYWYRQDPGQGLRLIYYSQIVNDFQKGDIAEGYSVSREKKESFPLTVTSAQKNPTAFYLCASDGRTTRNTGELFFGEGSRLTVL.

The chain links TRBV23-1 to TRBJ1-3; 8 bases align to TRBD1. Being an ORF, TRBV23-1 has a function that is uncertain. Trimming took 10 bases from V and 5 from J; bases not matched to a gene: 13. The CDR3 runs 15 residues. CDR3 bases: TGCGCCATCCACCCAGGACAGGGCCTTAGAAACACCATATATTTT. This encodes CAIHPGQGLRNTIYF.

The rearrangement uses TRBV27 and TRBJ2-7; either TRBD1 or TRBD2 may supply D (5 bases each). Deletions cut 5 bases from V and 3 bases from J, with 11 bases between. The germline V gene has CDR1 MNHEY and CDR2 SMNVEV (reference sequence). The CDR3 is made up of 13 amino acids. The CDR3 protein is CASSGTPGYEQYF. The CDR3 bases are TGTGCCAGCAGTGGGACGCCCGGCTACGAGCAGTACTTC.

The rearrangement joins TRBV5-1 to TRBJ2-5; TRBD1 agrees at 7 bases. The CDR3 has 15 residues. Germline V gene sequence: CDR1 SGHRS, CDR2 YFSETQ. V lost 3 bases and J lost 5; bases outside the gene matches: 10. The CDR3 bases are TGCGCCAGCAGCTACGGGACAGATGTAAGGGAGACCCAGTACTTC. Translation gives CASSYGTDVRETQYF.

The CDR3 spells CASSYYGGAQETQYF. CDR3 DNA sequence: TGTGCCAGCAGTTACTATGGGGGAGCCCAAGAGACCCAGTACTTC. The chain is built from TRBV6-6 and TRBJ2-5; the D gene could be TRBD1 or TRBD2 (5 bases each). V was cut by 1 base and J by 1 base, with 10 bases left in between. Per germline, CDR1 MNHNY and CDR2 SVGAGI (reference sequence). This CDR3 region has 15 residues.

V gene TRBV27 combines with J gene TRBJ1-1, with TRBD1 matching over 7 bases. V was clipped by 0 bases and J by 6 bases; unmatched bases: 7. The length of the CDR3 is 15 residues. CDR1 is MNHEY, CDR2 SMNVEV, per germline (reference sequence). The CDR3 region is CASSLSPTGTSEAFF. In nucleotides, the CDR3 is TGTGCCAGCAGTTTATCCCCGACAGGGACGTCTGAAGCTTTCTTT.

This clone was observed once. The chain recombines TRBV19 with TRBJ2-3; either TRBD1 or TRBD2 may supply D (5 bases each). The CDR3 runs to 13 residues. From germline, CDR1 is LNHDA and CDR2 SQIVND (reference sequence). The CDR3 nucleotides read TGTGCGCAGTCGGGGCCTAGCACAGATACGCAGTATTTT. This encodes CAQSGPSTDTQYF. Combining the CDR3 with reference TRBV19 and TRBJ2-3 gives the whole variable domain DGGITQSPKYLFRKEGQNVTLSCEQNLNHDAMYWYRQDPGQGLRLIYYSQIVNDFQKGDIAEGYSVSREKKESFPLTVTSAQKNPTAFYLCAQSGPSTDTQYFGPGTRLTVL.

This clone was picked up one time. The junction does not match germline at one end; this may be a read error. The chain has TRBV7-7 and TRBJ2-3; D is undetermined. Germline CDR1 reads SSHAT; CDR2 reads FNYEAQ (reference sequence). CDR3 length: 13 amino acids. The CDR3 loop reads CASSLALGDTQYF. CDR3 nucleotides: TGTGCTAGCAGCTTGGCCCTTGGGGATACGCAGTATTTT.

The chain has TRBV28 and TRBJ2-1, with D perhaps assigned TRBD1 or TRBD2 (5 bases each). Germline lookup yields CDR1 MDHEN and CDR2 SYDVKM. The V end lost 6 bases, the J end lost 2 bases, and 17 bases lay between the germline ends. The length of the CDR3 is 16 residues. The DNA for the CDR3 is TGTGCCAGCAGGACCTCGGGACCGCGAACCTACAATGAGCAGTTCTTC. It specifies CASRTSGPRTYNEQFF.

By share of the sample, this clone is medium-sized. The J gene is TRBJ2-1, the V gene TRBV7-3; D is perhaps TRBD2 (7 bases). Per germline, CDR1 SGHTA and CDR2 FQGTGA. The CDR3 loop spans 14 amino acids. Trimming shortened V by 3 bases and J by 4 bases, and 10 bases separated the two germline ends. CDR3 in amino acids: CASSFGGPYNEQFF. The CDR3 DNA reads TGTGCCAGCAGCTTCGGGGGGCCTTACAATGAGCAGTTCTTC.

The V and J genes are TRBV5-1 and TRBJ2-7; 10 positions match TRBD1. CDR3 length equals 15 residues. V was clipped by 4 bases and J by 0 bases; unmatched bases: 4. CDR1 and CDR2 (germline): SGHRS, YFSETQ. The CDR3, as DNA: TGCGCCAGCAGCGGGGGACAGGGGAACTCCTACGAGCAGTACTTC. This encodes CASSGGQGNSYEQYF.